These 27 T cell receptor beta chains originate from one sample sequenced in a study of blood T cell repertoires in COVID-19. Some clones are missing from TCRdb's copy, which holds only in-frame ones; the method was immunoSEQ multiplex PCR. Of 130,000 to 150,000 clones listed, 70% to 90% are singletons. The material sequenced was peripheral blood. The receptor source for this set is a human donor with acute or convalescent COVID-19. The donor label of this sample is uncertain.

The sample holds a few counts of this clone. J is TRBJ1-5 and V is TRBV19; a weak D match, TRBD1 (6 bases). Trimming took off 1 base at V and 8 bases at J, with 15 bases between the two ends. This CDR3 comprises 15 residues. Germline loops: CDR1 LNHDA, CDR2 SQIVND (reference sequence). The CDR3 coding sequence is TGTGCCAGTAGTATAGGGCAGGGGATTATGGAGCCCCAGCATTTT. Translated: CASSIGQGIMEPQHF.

The genes are TRBV5-4 and TRBJ2-3; TRBD2 matches 10 bases. Germline assignment: CDR1 SGHNT and CDR2 YYREEE (reference sequence). V shed 4 bases and J 2 bases; nucleotides not matched to a gene: 10. This CDR3 is 17 amino acids long. CDR3 DNA: TGTGCCAGCAGCCGGGGCTCTAGCGGGAGTGCCACAGATACGCAGTATTTT. Translation gives CASSRGSSGSATDTQYF.

The chain has TRBV12-3 or TRBV12-4 and TRBJ1-1; tentative D call: TRBD1 (5 bases). Trimming removed 4 bases at V and 5 bases at J, with 8 bases between. The CDR3 runs 12 residues. CDR3 protein: CASSWTTTEAFF. CDR3 sequence (DNA): TGTGCCAGCAGTTGGACAACTACTGAAGCTTTCTTT.

This sequence joins TRBV29-1 and TRBJ2-1, with D perhaps matching TRBD2 (6 bases). The V end was cut by 7 bases, the J end by 8 bases, with 15 bases between. The CDR3 loop spans 12 amino acids. In germline, CDR1 is SQVTM, CDR2 ANQGSEA. DNA of the CDR3: TGCAGCGGTCAGGGAGGAGACTATGAGCAGTTCTTC. It specifies CSGQGGDYEQFF.

V and J are TRBV15 and TRBJ2-2; 10 nucleotides line up with TRBD1. The trim removed 0 bases at V and 6 bases at J, leaving 4 bases unmatched. CDR3 length: 16 amino acids. Looked up from germline, CDR1 is LNHNV and CDR2 is YYDKDF (reference sequence). In nucleotides, the CDR3 is TGTGCCACCAGCAGAGAAGGGACAGGGGCCCCCGGGGAGCTGTTTTTT. Translated, it gives CATSREGTGAPGELFF.

The rearrangement links TRBV2 to TRBJ2-1; 9 bases match TRBD2. V lost 7 bases to trimming and J lost 0 bases; unmatched junction nucleotides: 7. CDR3 size: 16 residues. CDR1 is SNHLY, CDR2 FYNNEI, per germline. The CDR3 nucleotides read TGTGCCAGCAATCAAGCGGGGGGAGGCTCCTACAATGAGCAGTTCTTC. Amino acids: CASNQAGGGSYNEQFF.

The chain has TRBV7-3 and TRBJ2-3, with D possibly matching TRBD1 (6 bases). Per germline, CDR1 SGHTA and CDR2 FQGTGA. This CDR3 contains 14 residues. The V end lost 5 bases, the J end lost 2 bases, and 11 bases lay between the germline ends. CDR3 loop: CASSPSGDTDTQYF. For the CDR3, the DNA is TGTGCCAGCAGCCCCTCAGGGGACACAGATACGCAGTATTTT.

CDR3 in amino acids: CASSPLRGNGVNQPQHF. In DNA form, the CDR3 reads TGTGCCAGTAGTCCCCTTCGGGGTAACGGGGTCAATCAGCCCCAGCATTTT. The chain has TRBV19 and TRBJ1-5; D gene ambiguous. The CDR3 spans 17 residues. CDR1 is LNHDA, CDR2 SQIVND, per germline (reference sequence). Between the trimmed V and J ends, which lost 5 bases and 3 bases, there was a span of 20 bases.

V gene TRBV5-4 combines with J gene TRBJ1-3, with D possibly TRBD1 on 5 matching bases. The CDR3 loop spans 16 amino acids. V was cut by 0 bases and J by 6 bases, with 16 bases left in between. Germline V CDR1 and CDR2: SGHNT, YYREEE (reference sequence). The CDR3 spells CASSLAGLSGVNTIYF. DNA of the CDR3: TGTGCCAGCAGCTTGGCGGGACTGAGCGGGGTAAACACCATATATTTT.

The chain has TRBV6-5 and TRBJ1-1; perhaps TRBD1 as D (6 bases). The CDR3 runs 12 residues. Germline CDR1 and CDR2: MNHEY and SVGAGI. V dropped 9 bases and J dropped 4 bases, with 12 bases sitting between them. Written as DNA, the CDR3 is TGTGCCAGTTACAGGGTGGGCACTGAAGCTTTCTTT. It encodes CASYRVGTEAFF.

The chain links TRBV20-1 to TRBJ2-7; D remains unclear. This CDR3 region has 11 residues. The germline V gene encodes CDR1 DFQATT and CDR2 SNEGSKA (reference sequence). V lost 0 bases, J lost 4 bases, and 4 bases lay in between. CDR3 nucleotide sequence: TGCAGTGCTAGAGATCTGTACGAGCAGTACTTC. It specifies CSARDLYEQYF.

The chain combines TRBV7-9 with TRBJ2-5; a weak D match, TRBD1 (6 bases). Germline CDR1 and CDR2: SEHNR and FQNEAQ (reference sequence). CDR3 length equals 13 residues. Trimming pared 3 bases from V and 3 bases from J, leaving 8 bases between. The DNA for the CDR3 is TGTGCCAGCAGCTTCTCAGGGGAAGAGACCCAGTACTTC. Its protein is CASSFSGEETQYF.

CDR3 in DNA: TGTGCCAGCTCAGGGGACAGGGAGGATGGCTACACCTTC. It encodes CASSGDREDGYTF. The chain recombines TRBV18 with TRBJ1-2, with 9 bases lining up with TRBD1. Germline V lookup: CDR1 KGHSH, CDR2 LQKENI. This CDR3 has 13 amino acids. The ends lost 5 bases at V and 6 bases at J; junction bases unmatched: 4.

The V call is TRBV20-1, the J call TRBJ2-5; 8 nucleotides agree with TRBD2. Germline V gene lookup returns CDR1 DFQATT and CDR2 SNEGSKA (reference sequence). The V gene end was trimmed by 3 bases and the J gene end by 1 base; junction bases not matched to a gene: 7. CDR3 length: 15 residues. Written as DNA, the CDR3 is TGCAGTGCTAGTGCCCCTACTAGCGGCCAAGAGACCCAGTACTTC. This codes for CSASAPTSGQETQYF.

In nucleotides, the CDR3 is TGTGCCAGTAGTGCGGCAGTACAAGAGACCCAGTACTTC. Its protein is CASSAAVQETQYF. This chain connects TRBV19 to TRBJ2-5; D unclear. In germline, CDR1 is LNHDA, CDR2 SQIVND (reference sequence). The CDR3 sequence is 13 residues long. V lost 5 bases and J lost 2, with 9 bases in between.

To note about this clone: This CDR3 is also generated by other DNA sequences in the sample. The rearrangement uses TRBV3-1 (or the pseudogene TRBV3-2) and TRBJ1-2, with 10 nucleotides matching TRBD1. Germline V gene data show CDR1 as LGHDT and CDR2 as YNNKEL (reference sequence). With 1 base clipped from V and 4 bases from J, the junction kept 3 bases outside the gene matches. The CDR3 extends over 15 amino acids. Written as DNA, the CDR3 is TGTGCCAGCAGCCAAGGACAGGGGGCGCCCTATGGCTACACCTTC. Encoded protein: CASSQGQGAPYGYTF.

The rearrangement links TRBV6-6 to TRBJ2-5, with 10 bases matching TRBD2. The CDR3 is 14 amino acids. Germline loops: CDR1 MNHNY, CDR2 SVGAGI (reference sequence). V lost 6 bases, J lost 4 bases, and 5 bases stayed unmatched. The CDR3 loop is CASRSGRVGETQYF. CDR3 nucleotides: TGTGCCAGCAGGAGCGGGAGGGTTGGAGAGACCCAGTACTTC.

V usage is TRBV2 and J usage is TRBJ2-5, with D perhaps matching TRBD2 (5 bases). Germline CDR1 and CDR2: SNHLY and FYNNEI. The CDR3 extends over 14 amino acids. Trimming cost V 8 bases and J 0 bases, with 13 bases left between them. CDR3 loop: CASEFSGYQETQYF. CDR3 bases: TGTGCCAGCGAGTTCAGCGGTTACCAAGAGACCCAGTACTTC.

This chain connects TRBV27 to TRBJ1-5; D gene unclear. The V end lost 2 bases, the J end lost 2 bases, and 13 bases lay between the germline ends. The CDR3 has 16 residues. Germline V gene sequence: CDR1 MNHEY, CDR2 SMNVEV (reference sequence). The CDR3, as DNA: TGTGCCAGCAGTTTACGTTGGGGAGCGGGCAATCAGCCCCAGCATTTT. The encoded protein is CASSLRWGAGNQPQHF.

This clone was seen once. V and J are TRBV3-1 (or the pseudogene TRBV3-2) and TRBJ2-2; 8 bases map to TRBD2. The CDR3 consists of 16 residues. Trimming at V came to 2 bases and at J to 4 bases, leaving 6 bases not matched to a gene. Germline CDR1 LGHDT, CDR2 YNNKEL (reference sequence). CDR3 sequence reads: CASSQRGGGITGELFF. The CDR3 nucleotides read TGTGCCAGCAGCCAACGGGGGGGCGGGATCACCGGGGAGCTGTTTTTT.

The chain couples TRBV7-3 to TRBJ2-1; 8 bases align to TRBD2. V lost 5 bases to trimming and J lost 0 bases; unmatched junction nucleotides: 6. The germline CDR1 and CDR2 sequences are SGHTA and FQGTGA. CDR3 length equals 16 residues. The CDR3 loop reads CASSLSGRVSYNEQFF. The DNA for the CDR3 is TGTGCCAGCAGCCTCAGCGGGAGAGTCTCCTACAATGAGCAGTTCTTC.

The V and J genes are TRBV3-1 (or the pseudogene TRBV3-2) and TRBJ2-1, with D possibly being TRBD2 (5 bases). The CDR3 loop spans 14 amino acids. The germline V gene encodes CDR1 LGHDT and CDR2 YNNKEL (reference sequence). Deletions cut 5 bases from V and 3 bases from J, with 11 bases between. The chain's CDR3 is CASSTRRGYNEQFF. Here the CDR3 DNA reads TGTGCCAGCAGCACCCGCCGGGGCTACAATGAGCAGTTCTTC.

The chain recombines TRBV27 with TRBJ2-1; 9 bases are shared with TRBD1. This CDR3 is built from 17 residues. V was pared by 2 bases and J by 2 bases, with 7 bases of the junction left unmatched. Germline CDR1 reads MNHEY; CDR2 reads SMNVEV (reference sequence). Here the CDR3 DNA reads TGTGCCAGCAGTTTAAAGCTCCGGGACAGGGCCTACAATGAGCAGTTCTTC. This translates into CASSLKLRDRAYNEQFF.

The rearrangement links TRBV4-2 to TRBJ2-5, with 14 nucleotides matching TRBD2. The ends lost 0 bases at V and 13 bases at J; junction bases unmatched: 10. Per the germline V gene, CDR1 is LGHNA and CDR2 is YNFKEQ. The CDR3 is made up of 16 amino acids. The CDR3 bases are TGTGCCAGCAGCCAAGAGGGGGGACTAGCGGGAGTTATCCGGTACTTC. Translated: CASSQEGGLAGVIRYF.

The chain is built from TRBV7-6 and TRBJ1-4, with D tentatively TRBD1 (6 bases). Trimming took 8 bases from V and 5 from J, leaving 9 bases between them. The germline V gene has CDR1 SGHVS and CDR2 FNYEAQ. This CDR3 is 12 amino acids long. In nucleotides, the CDR3 is TGTGCCAGCGGTACAGGGAATGAAAAACTGTTTTTT. Translation gives CASGTGNEKLFF.

V is TRBV10-3 and J is TRBJ2-3, with a tentative D call TRBD2 (6 bases). Germline assignment: CDR1 ENHRY and CDR2 SYGVKD. Trimming pared 0 bases from V and 2 bases from J, leaving 12 bases between. CDR3 length: 16 amino acids. CDR3 region: CAISESRGLFTDTQYF. For the CDR3, the DNA is TGTGCCATCAGTGAGTCACGAGGACTATTCACAGATACGCAGTATTTT.

J is TRBJ1-6 and V is TRBV7-2; TRBD1 might be the D (6 bases). This CDR3 region has 18 residues. Trimming removed 2 bases at V and 1 base at J, with 15 bases between. The germline gives CDR1 SGHTA, CDR2 FQGNSA. Here the CDR3 reads CASSLFQGGGSYNSPLHF. The CDR3 nucleotides are TGTGCCAGCAGCTTATTCCAGGGAGGGGGGTCCTATAATTCACCCCTCCACTTT.